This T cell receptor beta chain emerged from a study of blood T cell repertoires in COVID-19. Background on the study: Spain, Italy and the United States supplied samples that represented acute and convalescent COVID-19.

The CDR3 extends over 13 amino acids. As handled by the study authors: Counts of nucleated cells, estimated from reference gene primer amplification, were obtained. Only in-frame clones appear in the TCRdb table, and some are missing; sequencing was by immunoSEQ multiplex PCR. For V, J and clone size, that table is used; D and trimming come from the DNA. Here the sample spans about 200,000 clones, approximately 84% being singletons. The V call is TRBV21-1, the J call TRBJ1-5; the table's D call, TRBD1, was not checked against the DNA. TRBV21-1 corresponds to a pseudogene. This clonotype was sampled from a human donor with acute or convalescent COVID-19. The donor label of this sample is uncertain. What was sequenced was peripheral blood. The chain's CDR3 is CASTDSSNQPQHF. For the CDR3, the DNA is TGTGCCAGCACCGACAGTAGCAATCAGCCCCAGCATTTT.